The source of this T cell receptor beta chain is a study of PD-1 blockade in classical Hodgkin lymphoma. Overall study findings and caveats: Those starting nivolumab under 1 year post-ASCT were excluded. Lower baseline TCR diversity marked trial partial responders and progressors.

The table came from immunoSEQ multiplex PCR; TCRdb's copy has only in-frame clones and leaves some out. Of roughly 90,000 clones listed, roughly 76% were seen once; the top ten hold under 20%. Concerning this clone itself: Its antigen remains unidentified.

The ends lost 7 bases at V and 5 bases at J; junction bases unmatched: 6. CDR1 is ENHRY and CDR2 is SYGVKD in the germline V gene. This CDR3 spans 13 amino acids. Relapse was seen in all patients after autologous stem cell transplantation, and brentuximab vedotin exposure was variable. This sequence joins TRBV10-3 and TRBJ2-7; 9 positions match TRBD2. Specimen: peripheral blood mononuclear cells (PBMCs), collected before the second cycle of nivolumab. The TCR sequence derives from a human donor with classical Hodgkin lymphoma. The CDR3 bases are TGTGCCATCATGGGCGGGAGGGCGAACGAGCAGTACTTC. Translated: CAIMGGRANEQYF.